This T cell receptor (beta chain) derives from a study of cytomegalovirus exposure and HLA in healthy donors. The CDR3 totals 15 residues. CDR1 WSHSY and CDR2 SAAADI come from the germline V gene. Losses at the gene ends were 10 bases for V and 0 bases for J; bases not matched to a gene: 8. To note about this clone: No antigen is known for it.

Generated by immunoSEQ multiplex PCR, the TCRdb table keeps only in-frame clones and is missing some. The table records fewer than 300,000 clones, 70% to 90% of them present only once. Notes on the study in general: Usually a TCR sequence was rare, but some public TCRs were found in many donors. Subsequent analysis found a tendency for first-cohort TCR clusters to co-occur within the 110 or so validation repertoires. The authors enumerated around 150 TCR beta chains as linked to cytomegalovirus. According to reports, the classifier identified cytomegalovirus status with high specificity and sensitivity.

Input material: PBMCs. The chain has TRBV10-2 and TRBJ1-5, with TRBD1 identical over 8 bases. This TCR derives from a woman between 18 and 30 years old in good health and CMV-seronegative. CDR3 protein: CATTDRVNSNQPQHF. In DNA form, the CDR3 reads TGCGCCACCACGGACAGGGTGAATAGCAATCAGCCCCAGCATTTT.